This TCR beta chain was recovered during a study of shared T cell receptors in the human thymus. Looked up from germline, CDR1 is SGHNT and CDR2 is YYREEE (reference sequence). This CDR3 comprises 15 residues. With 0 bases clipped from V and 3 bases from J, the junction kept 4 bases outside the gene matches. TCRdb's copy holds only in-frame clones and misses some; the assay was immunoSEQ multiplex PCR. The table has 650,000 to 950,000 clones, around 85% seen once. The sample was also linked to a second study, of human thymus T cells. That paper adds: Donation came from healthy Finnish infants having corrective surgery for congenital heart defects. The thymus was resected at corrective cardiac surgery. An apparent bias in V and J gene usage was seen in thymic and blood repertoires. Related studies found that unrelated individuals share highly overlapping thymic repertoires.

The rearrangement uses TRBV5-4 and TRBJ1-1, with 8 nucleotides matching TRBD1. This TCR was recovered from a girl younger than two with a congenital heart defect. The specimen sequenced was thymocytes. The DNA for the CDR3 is TGTGCCAGCAGCTTGGAGGGGACAGGCCACACTGAAGCTTTCTTT. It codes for CASSLEGTGHTEAFF.